This T cell receptor beta chain comes out of a study of human T cells and chemical hapten exposure. Findings and caveats of the study: Controls formed significantly fewer large CDR3 similarity clusters than expanded TCRs did.

TCRdb reprocessed the RACE reads with MiXCR, giving one entry per CDR3 protein. The sample yields approximately 52,000 distinct CDR3 sequences, 9.4% seen once. The CDR3 spans 13 residues. The germline V gene has CDR1 SGHNT and CDR2 YYREEE (reference sequence). The V gene lost 0 bases and the J gene lost 0 bases, with 4 bases spanning the gap. In its sample, this clonotype was seen many times. Its antigen is still unknown. This sample's time point: pre-sensitization, week 0. The treatment was: therapeutic diphenylcyclopropenone sensitization with weekly scalp DPC. The starting material was whole blood, obtained in connection with sensitization to the hapten diphenylcyclopropenone (DPC). The rearrangement links TRBV5-4 to TRBJ2-7; D not resolved. The sequence was obtained from a woman between 40 and 55 years old with alopecia areata. Some clones in this sample may be carry-over from other donors' samples. The DNA for the CDR3 is TGTGCCAGCAGCTTGGATTTCTCCTACGAGCAGTACTTC. This sequence encodes CASSLDFSYEQYF.